These T cell receptor beta chains were read from a single sample in a study of T cells in Graves' hyperthyroidism and ophthalmopathy. TCRdb fed the multiplex PCR reads into MiXCR, producing one record per CDR3 protein. This repertoire shows 150,000 or so distinct CDR3 sequences, approximately 20% found once; its top ten account for about 70%. The sequencing input was blood. These TCRs come from a woman between 50 and 59 years old with Graves' hyperthyroidism that later progressed to Graves' ophthalmopathy. CDR3s include the opening cysteine and the closing phenylalanine or tryptophan. Each record gives: J gene, clone size, V gene, CDR3 protein. Size is omitted from some rows. Given values are once, few, many or a class for expanded clones.

J gene: TRBJ1-2; clone size: many; V gene: TRBV2; CDR3 protein: CASSRIKGIGFYGYTF
J gene: TRBJ1-5; clone size: many; V gene: TRBV27; CDR3 protein: CASSPIYLTDSNQPQHF
J gene: TRBJ2-2; clone size: many; V gene: TRBV18; CDR3 protein: CASSTSGYTGELFF
J gene: TRBJ1-1; clone size: few; V gene: TRBV11-2; CDR3 protein: CASSTGRVNTEAFF
J gene: TRBJ2-5; clone size: many; V gene: TRBV7-2; CDR3 protein: CASSLRSETQYF
J gene: TRBJ2-7; clone size: .; V gene: TRBV2; CDR3 protein: CASSDPPANYEQYF
J gene: TRBJ1-6; clone size: few; V gene: TRBV5-1; CDR3 protein: CASSLEPGAKNSPLHF
J gene: TRBJ2-7; clone size: many; V gene: TRBV5-1; CDR3 protein: CASSPRAHPYEQYF
J gene: TRBJ2-2; clone size: .; V gene: TRBV5-1; CDR3 protein: CASSLRTSGSARTGELFF
J gene: TRBJ2-2; clone size: many; V gene: TRBV5-1; CDR3 protein: CASSLPGQGAGELFF
J gene: TRBJ2-1; clone size: many; V gene: TRBV5-1; CDR3 protein: CASSLLGQGSNEQFF
J gene: TRBJ2-3; clone size: few; V gene: TRBV30; CDR3 protein: CAWARGGGRRTDTQYF
J gene: TRBJ2-1; clone size: few; V gene: TRBV6-1; CDR3 protein: CASSTSSGTSGSNEQFF
J gene: TRBJ2-5; clone size: many; V gene: TRBV5-6; CDR3 protein: CASSPGGPETQYF
J gene: TRBJ1-2; clone size: few; V gene: TRBV9; CDR3 protein: CASSVVGQGAPGYTF
J gene: TRBJ2-3; clone size: .; V gene: TRBV9; CDR3 protein: CASSGTFSGTDTQYF
J gene: TRBJ1-6; clone size: .; V gene: TRBV7-9; CDR3 protein: CASSLGQTGPNSPLHF
J gene: TRBJ2-1; clone size: many; V gene: TRBV30; CDR3 protein: CAWRSRSSYNEQFF
J gene: TRBJ2-7; clone size: few; V gene: TRBV28; CDR3 protein: CASSLGTGVNEQYF
J gene: TRBJ2-3; clone size: many; V gene: TRBV2; CDR3 protein: CASRRGLAGPNTDTQYF
J gene: TRBJ1-1; clone size: few; V gene: TRBV20-1; CDR3 protein: CSVSVQGANTEAFF
J gene: TRBJ1-1; clone size: .; V gene: TRBV2; CDR3 protein: CASSDRGMNTEAFF
J gene: TRBJ2-5; clone size: many; V gene: TRBV20-1; CDR3 protein: CSATSGSSTETQYF
J gene: TRBJ2-2; clone size: .; V gene: TRBV3-1; CDR3 protein: CASSRRTSGNTGELFF
J gene: TRBJ1-4; clone size: many; V gene: TRBV18; CDR3 protein: CASSPPRGMGQKLFF
J gene: TRBJ2-7; clone size: many; V gene: TRBV12-3/TRBV12-4; CDR3 protein: CASSFGHAYEQYF
J gene: TRBJ2-1; clone size: many; V gene: TRBV12-3/TRBV12-4; CDR3 protein: CASSLSYGGVAYNEQFF
J gene: TRBJ1-6; clone size: few; V gene: TRBV12-3/TRBV12-4; CDR3 protein: CASSLGDRVGSPLHF
J gene: TRBJ2-4; clone size: many; V gene: TRBV12-3/TRBV12-4; CDR3 protein: CASSWDGDKNIQYF
J gene: TRBJ2-2; clone size: .; V gene: TRBV7-3; CDR3 protein: CASSKRGTSGANTGELFF
J gene: TRBJ1-2; clone size: many; V gene: TRBV28; CDR3 protein: CASRLTGRVHGYTF
J gene: TRBJ2-7; clone size: .; V gene: TRBV9; CDR3 protein: CASSVGLAESYEQYF
J gene: TRBJ2-2; clone size: .; V gene: TRBV24-1; CDR3 protein: CATSDLVGQGMSGELFF
J gene: TRBJ1-2; clone size: many; V gene: TRBV20-1; CDR3 protein: CSASRTGGSGYTF
J gene: TRBJ1-5; clone size: many; V gene: TRBV28; CDR3 protein: CASGRGMNQPQHF
J gene: TRBJ2-5; clone size: many; V gene: TRBV2; CDR3 protein: CASSEGRRLAGFPQETQYF
J gene: TRBJ2-7; clone size: many; V gene: TRBV20-1; CDR3 protein: CSADSVGTSGSLEQYF
J gene: TRBJ2-1; clone size: .; V gene: TRBV29-1; CDR3 protein: CSVQEREALISYNEQFF
J gene: TRBJ2-7; clone size: few; V gene: TRBV29-1; CDR3 protein: CSVSPRTASYEQYF
J gene: TRBJ2-3; clone size: few; V gene: TRBV5-1; CDR3 protein: CASSLAGEVDTQYF
J gene: TRBJ2-7; clone size: .; V gene: TRBV29-1; CDR3 protein: CSVGDFFEQYF
J gene: TRBJ1-6; clone size: .; V gene: TRBV6-1; CDR3 protein: CASSTGTGASPLHF
J gene: TRBJ1-2; clone size: few; V gene: TRBV10-2; CDR3 protein: CASRGQGSGGYTF
J gene: TRBJ2-3; clone size: many; V gene: TRBV2; CDR3 protein: CASRRSSDTQYF
J gene: TRBJ2-5; clone size: few; V gene: TRBV15; CDR3 protein: CATSSARRAMPNRLETQYF
J gene: TRBJ2-5; clone size: .; V gene: TRBV11-2; CDR3 protein: CASSSWGSGSAETQYF
J gene: TRBJ2-2; clone size: .; V gene: TRBV28; CDR3 protein: CASTDRGRRTGELFF
J gene: TRBJ1-2; clone size: .; V gene: TRBV29-1; CDR3 protein: CSARTGALYGYTF
J gene: TRBJ1-5; clone size: many; V gene: TRBV27; CDR3 protein: CASSLRGGLSNQPQHF
J gene: TRBJ2-7; clone size: .; V gene: TRBV28; CDR3 protein: CASRSRGGGQYEQYF
J gene: TRBJ1-3; clone size: few; V gene: TRBV5-1; CDR3 protein: CASSLGTGSGTIYF
J gene: TRBJ2-7; clone size: many; V gene: TRBV3-1; CDR3 protein: CASSRGDYEQYF
J gene: TRBJ2-3; clone size: few; V gene: TRBV28; CDR3 protein: CASSTGGVGAWDTQYF
J gene: TRBJ2-6; clone size: many; V gene: TRBV2; CDR3 protein: CASSEGSSLGANVLTF
J gene: TRBJ1-6; clone size: few; V gene: TRBV5-6; CDR3 protein: CASSTTGGNSPLHF
J gene: TRBJ2-7; clone size: many; V gene: TRBV28; CDR3 protein: CASSDRDRALRVGYF